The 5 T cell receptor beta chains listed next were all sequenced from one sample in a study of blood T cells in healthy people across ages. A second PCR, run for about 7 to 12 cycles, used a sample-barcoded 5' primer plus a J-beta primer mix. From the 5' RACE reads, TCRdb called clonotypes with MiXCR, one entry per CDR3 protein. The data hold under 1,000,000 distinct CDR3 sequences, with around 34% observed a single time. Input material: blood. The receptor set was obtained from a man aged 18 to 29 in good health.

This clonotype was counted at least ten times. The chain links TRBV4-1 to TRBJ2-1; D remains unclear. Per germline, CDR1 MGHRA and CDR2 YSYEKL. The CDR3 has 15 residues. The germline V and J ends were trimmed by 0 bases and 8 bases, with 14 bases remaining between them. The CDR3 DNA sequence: TGCGCCAGCAGCCAAGATGGCTCCCTGAACGATGAGCAGTTCTTC. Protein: CASSQDGSLNDEQFF.

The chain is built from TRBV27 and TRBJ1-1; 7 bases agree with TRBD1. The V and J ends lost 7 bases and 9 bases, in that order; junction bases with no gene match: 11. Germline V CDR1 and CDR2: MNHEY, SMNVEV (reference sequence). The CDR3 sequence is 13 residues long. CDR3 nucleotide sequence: TGTGCCAGCAAACTGGGACAGTTAACTAAAGCTTTCTTT. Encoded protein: CASKLGQLTKAFF.

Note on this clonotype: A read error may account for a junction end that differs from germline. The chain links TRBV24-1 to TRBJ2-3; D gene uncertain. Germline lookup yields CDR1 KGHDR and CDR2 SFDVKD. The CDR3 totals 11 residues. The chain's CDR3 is CATCDGDTQYF. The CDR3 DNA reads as TGTGCCACCTGTGACGGAGATACGCAGTATTTT.

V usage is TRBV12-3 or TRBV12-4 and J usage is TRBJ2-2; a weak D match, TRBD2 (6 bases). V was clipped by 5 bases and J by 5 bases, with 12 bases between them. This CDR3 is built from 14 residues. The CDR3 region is CASSMGDWTGELFF. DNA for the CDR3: TGTGCCAGCAGTATGGGGGACTGGACCGGGGAGCTGTTTTTT.

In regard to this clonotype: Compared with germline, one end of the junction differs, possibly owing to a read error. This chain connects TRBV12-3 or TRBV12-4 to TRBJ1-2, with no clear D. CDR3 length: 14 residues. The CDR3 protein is CACSLLGTNYGYTF. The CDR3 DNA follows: TGTGCCTGCAGTTTACTGGGAACTAACTATGGCTACACCTTC.